The T cell receptor beta chain under discussion was sequenced for a study of T cell repertoires in aging, cancer and after chemotherapy. Across the study: Some 10 million TCR reads were in the whole dataset.

The CDR3 has 15 residues. Germline V gene lookup returns CDR1 DFQATT and CDR2 SNEGSKA (reference sequence). V was clipped by 0 bases and J by 0 bases; unmatched bases: 3. As for this clonotype: Its target is unknown.

Rearranged V-D-J TRB sequences were amplified with a mixed TRB-A/B primer pool. One entry per CDR3 protein, called by TCRdb with MiXCR from the multiplex PCR reads. The sample has thousands of distinct CDR3 sequences; roughly 22% are singletons. Broader study findings: Healthy donors lost TCR diversity with age mainly through richness, cancer patients through richness and evenness.

TCR beta rearrangements were amplified from peripheral blood genomic DNA. Material: blood. The rearrangement links TRBV20-1 to TRBJ2-7; 9 bases align to TRBD1. The TCR originated in a human donor with a blood cancer. The CDR3 spells CSARDPGQGSYEQYF. The CDR3 DNA follows: TGCAGTGCTAGAGATCCGGGACAGGGCTCCTACGAGCAGTACTTC.